The clone carrying this TCR beta chain was seen a single time. This entry belongs to a study of blood T cell repertoires in COVID-19. Study-level background: Samples representing acute and convalescent COVID-19 were sourced from the United States, Italy and Spain.

In germline, CDR1 is SGHRS, CDR2 YFSETQ. J lost 0 bases, V lost 7 bases, and 12 bases had no gene match. This CDR3 spans 16 amino acids. Sequencing used immunoSEQ multiplex PCR; TCRdb keeps in-frame clones, though not all of them. The sample lists about 120,000 clones; approximately 82% were seen once. This chain connects TRBV5-1 to TRBJ1-1; 7 nucleotides align to TRBD1. This clonotype was obtained from a man between 65 and 85 years old with active or convalescent COVID-19. Sequences were obtained from peripheral blood. CDR3 coding DNA: TGCGCCAGCCGTAAGGGCCAGGGGGGCATGAACACTGAAGCTTTCTTT. Translated: CASRKGQGGMNTEAFF.